The sequence of this TCR beta chain was determined in a study of PD-1 blockade in classical Hodgkin lymphoma. Patients all relapsed after autologous stem cell transplantation, and there was variation in brentuximab vedotin exposure. Complete response, partial response or progressive disease were the best responses. A remark on this clone: The antigen remains unidentified.

The CDR3 is 13 residues long. V lost 5 bases, J lost 6 bases, and 5 bases stayed unmatched. CDR1 and CDR2 from the germline V gene are SEHNR and FQNEAQ (reference sequence). Only in-frame clones appear in the TCRdb table, and some are missing; sequencing was by immunoSEQ multiplex PCR. The data show 100,000 to 130,000 clones, roughly nine tenths seen once. Broader study findings: Patients were excluded if nivolumab began under 1 year after ASCT (the autologous transplant). Reports indicated that newly diagnosed patients had lower baseline TCR diversity than healthy donors did.

Source: peripheral blood mononuclear cells (PBMCs), taken before the second cycle of nivolumab. This TCR came from a human donor with classical Hodgkin lymphoma. The rearrangement links TRBV7-9 to TRBJ2-7; 9 bases are shared with TRBD1. DNA for the CDR3: TGTGCCAGCAGCCCGGGACAGGGTGGCGAGCAGTACTTC. Residues: CASSPGQGGEQYF. The full variable domain, with the rest looked up from reference TRBV7-9 and TRBJ2-7, is DTGVSQNPRHKITKRGQNVTFRCDPISEHNRLYWYRQTLGQGPEFLTYFQNEAQLEKSRLLSDRFSAERPKGSFSTLEIQRTEQGDSAMYLCASSPGQGGEQYFGPGTRLTVT.